The T cell receptor (beta chain) under discussion was sequenced for a study of blood T cells in healthy people across ages. The study recruited healthy Caucasian donors from Russia who were aged about 6 to 100. The CDR3 consists of 15 residues. Germline CDR1 reads SGHRS; CDR2 reads YFSETQ. V was trimmed by 4 bases and J by 2 bases, leaving 14 bases between them. Then a second PCR, running about 6 to 12 cycles, was carried out with a sample-barcoded 5' primer and a J-beta primer mix. Every cDNA molecule bore a tag from a template-switch adaptor containing 12 random nucleotides. At least 2.5 million CDR3-containing paired-end reads were obtained per sample. TCRdb reprocessed the 5' RACE reads with MiXCR, giving one entry per CDR3 protein. Among 1.2 million to 1.5 million distinct CDR3 sequences, approximately 63% were seen once, and the ten largest hold approximately 7%.

The TCR originated in a young man in good health. The sample taken for sequencing was blood. The chain carries TRBV5-1 and TRBJ2-3; D is perhaps TRBD2 (5 bases). The CDR3 DNA is TGCGCCAGCAGCACTCTGAGGGCCACCACAGATACGCAGTATTTT. It codes for CASSTLRATTDTQYF.